This T cell receptor (beta chain) was sequenced for a study of Ad26.COV2.S vaccination and SARS-CoV-2 variants. About the study: Dosing was one shot or two shots 56 days apart.

This clone was counted between two and nine times. Its matching antigen is unknown. Treatment noted: around 19 received Ad26.COV2.S at low or high dose, single or two shots; 5 received placebo; per-sample allocation not given. At day 63 after the first vaccine or placebo injection, samples were drawn. An adult aged 18-55 years in Boston served as the donor. Germline loops: CDR1 SGHTA, CDR2 FQGTGA. The CDR3 extends over 14 amino acids. V was trimmed by 5 bases and J by 4 bases, leaving 14 bases between them. Produced via immunoSEQ multiplex PCR; TCRdb's table is partial and in-frame only. Of 350,000 to 450,000 clones in the sample, around 82% are singletons; the top ten hold just under 7.5%. Study-wide findings and caveats: There was reportedly substantial breadth in spike-specific CD8+ and CD4+ T cell responses after vaccination. Vaccine recipients showed a spike-specific TCR breadth that was higher than in placebo recipients.

The source is a person between 18 and 65 years old who received the Ad26.COV2.S COVID-19 vaccine or a placebo. The chain has TRBV7-3 and TRBJ1-2; a possible D gene is TRBD1 (5 bases). The source was peripheral blood, collected in a trial of Ad26.COV2.S vaccine versus placebo. CDR3 sequence (DNA): TGTGCCAGCAGCCACAGCAGGGTAGGCTATGGCTACACCTTC. It yields the protein CASSHSRVGYGYTF.